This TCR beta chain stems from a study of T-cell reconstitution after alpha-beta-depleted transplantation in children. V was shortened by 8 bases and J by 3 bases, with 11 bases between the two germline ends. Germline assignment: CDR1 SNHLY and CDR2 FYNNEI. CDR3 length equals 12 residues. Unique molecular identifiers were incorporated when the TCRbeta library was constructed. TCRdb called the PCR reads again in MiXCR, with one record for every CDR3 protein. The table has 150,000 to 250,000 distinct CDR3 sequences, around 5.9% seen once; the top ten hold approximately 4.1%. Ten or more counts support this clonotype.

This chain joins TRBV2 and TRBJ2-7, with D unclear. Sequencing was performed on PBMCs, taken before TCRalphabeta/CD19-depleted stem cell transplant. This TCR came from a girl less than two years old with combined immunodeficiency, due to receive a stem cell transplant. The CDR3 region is CASHPAGYEQYF. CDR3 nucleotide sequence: TGTGCCAGCCACCCTGCAGGCTACGAGCAGTACTTC.